This TCR beta chain was captured in a study of blood T cell repertoires in COVID-19. On the study more broadly: PBMCs, B-cell-depleted T cells, or T cells provided the cDNA or gDNA that made up the material.

Measured with immunoSEQ multiplex PCR; TCRdb has only the in-frame clones, and not every one. This sample yields 250,000 to 350,000 clones, of which about nine tenths are seen a single time; 6.3% belongs to the top ten. The V segment lost 1 base and the J segment 1 base; nucleotides outside the gene matches: 5. This CDR3 has 17 residues. CDR1 SGHNT and CDR2 YYREEE come from the germline V gene (reference sequence). Seattle-derived patients entered the study during active infection and were followed longitudinally. The sequence was collected from a woman aged 50 to 60 with COVID-19, enrolled during active disease. V is TRBV5-4 and J is TRBJ2-6, with 7 bases aligning to TRBD2. Sequencing was carried out using peripheral blood. The CDR3 DNA sequence: TGTGCCAGCAGCTTGATGGACGGGAGGTCTGGGGCCAACGTCCTGACTTTC. It is translated as CASSLMDGRSGANVLTF.